The 32 T cell receptor beta chains reported below all come from one sample, sequenced in a study of T cells after yellow fever vaccination. TCRdb used MiXCR to reprocess the 5' RACE reads, holding one entry per CDR3 protein. The sample consists of fewer than 400,000 distinct CDR3 sequences, around 6.4% of them appearing once. Here the sequenced sample was PBMCs, taken 5 days after the yellow fever booster vaccination. The receptors were gathered from a man in his thirties or forties who received the YFV17D yellow fever vaccine.

This clonotype was counted ten times or more. The gene calls are TRBV18 and TRBJ1-1; 7 nucleotides match TRBD1. CDR1 is KGHSH and CDR2 is LQKENI in the germline V gene. The CDR3 is 14 residues long. V dropped 3 bases and J dropped 1; count of bases not matched to a gene: 2. DNA for the CDR3: TGTGCCAGCTCACCGGGACAGCAGAACACTGAAGCTTTCTTT. Translation: CASSPGQQNTEAFF.

Only a few counts were recorded for this clonotype. The chain links TRBV15 to TRBJ2-4; 8 bases agree with TRBD2. There are 17 residues in the CDR3. V dropped 3 bases and J dropped 3; count of bases not matched to a gene: 10. Per the germline V gene, CDR1 is LNHNV and CDR2 is YYDKDF (reference sequence). CDR3 protein: CATSSGRAEVDKNIQYF. The CDR3 DNA sequence: TGTGCCACCAGCAGCGGGAGGGCCGAAGTCGACAAAAACATTCAGTACTTC.

This clonotype was detected many times. The chain has TRBV29-1 and TRBJ2-7, with a possible D match to TRBD1 (5 bases). The CDR3 length is 12 residues. Trimming shortened V by 3 bases and J by 4 bases, and 10 bases separated the two germline ends. The germline gives CDR1 SQVTM, CDR2 ANQGSEA. CDR3 sequence: CSVDGDSYEQYF. CDR3 sequence (DNA): TGCAGCGTTGACGGCGACAGTTACGAGCAGTACTTC.

The chain links TRBV6-5 to TRBJ2-1; 11 bases are shared with TRBD2. Germline values: CDR1 MNHEY, CDR2 SVGAGI. V lost 1 base and J lost 5; bases outside the gene matches: 4. The CDR3 is made up of 16 amino acids. The CDR3 region is CASSYLLAGVDNEQFF. In DNA form, the CDR3 reads TGTGCCAGCAGTTACTTACTAGCGGGAGTTGACAATGAGCAGTTCTTC.

This clonotype was recorded a few times. The chain combines TRBV28 with TRBJ2-4; TRBD1 or TRBD2 may be the D gene (5 bases each). CDR1 is MDHEN and CDR2 is SYDVKM in the germline V gene. There are 14 residues in the CDR3. The V gene lost 2 bases and the J gene lost 8 bases, with 13 bases spanning the gap. The CDR3 DNA reads as TGTGCCAGCAGTTTACTTAGGGGAGAACACATTCAGTACTTC. Amino acid sequence: CASSLLRGEHIQYF.

The chain is built from TRBV10-3 and TRBJ2-7, with D hard to call. This CDR3 has 12 amino acids. V lost 6 bases and J 7 bases, leaving 13 bases between the germline ends. Germline V lookup: CDR1 ENHRY, CDR2 SYGVKD. CDR3 DNA sequence: TGTGCCATCAGAGATCTACGAGCTGAGCAGTACTTC. Translation gives CAIRDLRAEQYF.

This clonotype has ten or more counts. The chain employs TRBV5-1 and TRBJ1-1, with no clear D. V lost 2 bases and J 0 bases, leaving 5 bases between the germline ends. This CDR3 has 13 residues. CDR1 is SGHRS, CDR2 YFSETQ, per germline. This CDR3 is CASSFKVNTEAFF. The CDR3 region has the DNA TGCGCCAGCAGCTTTAAGGTGAACACTGAAGCTTTCTTT.

The chain uses TRBV27 and TRBJ2-7; TRBD2 might be the D (6 bases). The V end lost 5 bases, the J end lost 7 bases, and 24 bases lay between the germline ends. Germline lookup yields CDR1 MNHEY and CDR2 SMNVEV (reference sequence). This CDR3 spans 16 amino acids. The CDR3 reads CASSAFSGVTSREQYF. The CDR3 DNA sequence: TGTGCCAGCAGTGCCTTTAGCGGAGTCACCTCTAGGGAGCAGTACTTC.

The chain recombines TRBV28 with TRBJ2-1, with TRBD1 matching 10 bases. Trimming removed 5 bases from V and 3 bases from J; junction bases left unmatched: 4. Germline loops: CDR1 MDHEN, CDR2 SYDVKM. The CDR3 length is 15 residues. CDR3 sequence reads: CASSAGQGFYNEQFF. The CDR3 bases are TGTGCCAGCAGTGCGGGACAGGGGTTCTACAATGAGCAGTTCTTC. Together with reference TRBV28 and TRBJ2-1, the CDR3 gives the full variable domain: DVKVTQSSRYLVKRTGEKVFLECVQDMDHENMFWYRQDPGLGLRLIYFSYDVKMKEKGDIPEGYSVSREKKERFSLILESASTNQTSMYLCASSAGQGFYNEQFFGPGTRLTVL.

There are a few counts of this clonotype. The chain couples TRBV5-1 to TRBJ2-5, with D hard to call. The CDR3 runs to 14 residues. Germline assignment: CDR1 SGHRS and CDR2 YFSETQ. Trimming pared 3 bases from V and 4 bases from J, leaving 13 bases between. As DNA, the CDR3 is TGCGCCAGCAGCTCCTCCTTGGCGCCAGAGACCCAGTACTTC. Translating it yields CASSSSLAPETQYF.

This clonotype came up a few times. The genes are TRBV6-5 and TRBJ2-1; D is possibly TRBD1 (5 bases). The CDR3 is 14 amino acids. Germline assignment: CDR1 MNHEY and CDR2 SVGAGI. The V end was cut by 0 bases, the J end by 3 bases, with 6 bases between. CDR3 region: CASSYSDSYNEQFF. DNA of the CDR3: TGTGCCAGCAGTTACTCCGACAGCTACAATGAGCAGTTCTTC.

This clonotype has a handful of counts. The rearrangement uses TRBV3-1 and TRBJ2-5; no clear D gene. Trimming cost V 7 bases and J 7 bases, with 16 bases left between them. There are 13 residues in the CDR3. Germline CDR1 and CDR2: LGHDT and YNNKEL (reference sequence). CDR3 loop: CASTLDPVGTQYF. CDR3 in DNA: TGTGCCAGCACCCTGGACCCGGTGGGGACCCAGTACTTC.

The chain uses TRBV20-1 and TRBJ2-1; 9 positions agree with TRBD2. This CDR3 comprises 12 residues. The germline V gene encodes CDR1 DFQATT and CDR2 SNEGSKA (reference sequence). V lost 0 bases and J lost 13; bases outside the gene matches: 4. The DNA for the CDR3 is TGCAGTGCTAGAGATGGGACTAGCCCTCAGTTCTTC. Translating gives CSARDGTSPQFF.

This rearrangement joins TRBV5-6 to TRBJ2-1; maybe TRBD1 (7 bases). There are 13 residues in the CDR3. Germline V gene sequence: CDR1 SGHDT, CDR2 YYEEEE. V lost 2 bases to trimming and J lost 8 bases, with 11 bases between them. The CDR3 bases are TGTGCCAGCAGCTTCGGCAGGGGGGATGAGCAGTTCTTC. The encoded protein is CASSFGRGDEQFF.

The chain has TRBV2 and TRBJ2-1; 10 bases fit TRBD2. This CDR3 comprises 16 residues. Germline trimming cut 1 base from V and 9 bases from J; bases unmatched to any gene: 9. CDR1 SNHLY and CDR2 FYNNEI come from the germline V gene. CDR3 DNA sequence: TGTGCCAGCAGTGAAGAGAGGCTAACTAGCGGGATTGAGCAGTTCTTC. This encodes CASSEERLTSGIEQFF.

The rearrangement links TRBV12-3 or TRBV12-4 to TRBJ2-1; possibly TRBD2 for D (6 bases). The CDR3 length is 17 residues. V was trimmed by 3 bases and J by 7 bases, leaving 22 bases between them. CDR3 in DNA: TGTGCCAGCAGTTTCCTTACGGACTACGTGATCAGGAATGAGCAGTTCTTC. It translates to CASSFLTDYVIRNEQFF.

The V and J genes are TRBV15 and TRBJ2-7; D might be TRBD2 (5 bases). The CDR3 length is 14 residues. From germline, CDR1 is LNHNV and CDR2 YYDKDF (reference sequence). The V end was cut by 6 bases, the J end by 5 bases, with 17 bases between. The CDR3 sequence: CATRRVGVPHEQYF. As DNA, the CDR3 is TGTGCCACCAGGCGGGTGGGAGTCCCCCACGAGCAGTACTTC.

This clonotype was detected ten times or more. The chain employs TRBV7-2 and TRBJ2-1; 7 bases match TRBD1. CDR1 is SGHTA and CDR2 is FQGNSA in the germline V gene. The CDR3 has 14 residues. Trimming cost V 6 bases and J 3 bases; bases outside gene matches: 5. Written as DNA, the CDR3 is TGTGCCAGCAGTTATCGACAGGGCTACAATGAGCAGTTCTTC. It specifies CASSYRQGYNEQFF.

This clonotype was seen ten or more times. The J gene is TRBJ2-3, the V gene TRBV5-1; 10 bases agree with TRBD1. Looked up from germline, CDR1 is SGHRS and CDR2 is YFSETQ. V lost 4 bases to trimming and J lost 4 bases; unmatched junction nucleotides: 6. This CDR3 contains 15 residues. DNA of the CDR3: TGCGCCAGCAGCCCACCGGGACAGGGGTCAGATACGCAGTATTTT. Translated: CASSPPGQGSDTQYF.

This clonotype occurred a few times. The V call is TRBV7-2, the J call TRBJ2-3; the match to TRBD2 covers 11 bases. With 5 bases clipped from V and 6 bases from J, the junction kept 7 bases outside the gene matches. This CDR3 region has 15 residues. Per germline, CDR1 SGHTA and CDR2 FQGNSA. CDR3 in DNA: TGTGCCAGCAGCATTCAACTAGCGGGAGCGGATACGCAGTATTTT. Amino acids: CASSIQLAGADTQYF.

J is TRBJ2-7 and V is TRBV5-4; no definite D call. V lost 1 base, J lost 2 bases, and 16 bases lay in between. Germline V gene data show CDR1 as SGHNT and CDR2 as YYREEE (reference sequence). The CDR3 loop spans 16 amino acids. In DNA, the CDR3 is TGTGCCAGCAGCTTGAAGTTGGGGAACGCTCCCTACGAGCAGTACTTC. Translated: CASSLKLGNAPYEQYF.

Worth noting for this clonotype: A read error may explain this, as a much larger clone is one base away. The chain links TRBV3-1 to TRBJ2-1; maybe TRBD1 (5 bases). CDR3 length: 13 amino acids. Germline lookup yields CDR1 LGHDT and CDR2 YNNKEL (reference sequence). The CDR3 is CSVGRHSYNGQFF. CDR3 nucleotides: TGTTCAGTGGGGCGTCACTCCTACAATGGGCAGTTCTTC.

Ten or more counts support this clonotype. The rearrangement links TRBV7-2 to TRBJ2-3; TRBD1 or TRBD2 may be the D gene (6 bases each). Germline V gene lookup returns CDR1 SGHTA and CDR2 FQGNSA. Deletions cut 1 base from V and 3 bases from J, with 14 bases between. The CDR3 has 16 residues. The CDR3 reads CASSLVAERGTDTQYF. Written as DNA, the CDR3 is TGTGCCAGCAGCTTAGTAGCGGAAAGGGGGACAGATACGCAGTATTTT.

This clonotype was observed at least ten times. The chain uses TRBV7-2 and TRBJ1-2; possible D gene TRBD1, 5 bases. CDR1 and CDR2 from the germline V gene are SGHTA and FQGNSA. V lost 5 bases and J lost 2, with 12 bases in between. The CDR3 length is 14 residues. This CDR3 is CASSPGTENYGYTF. The CDR3 nucleotides are TGTGCCAGCAGCCCTGGGACGGAAAACTATGGCTACACCTTC.

This sequence joins TRBV7-6 and TRBJ1-1; 7 bases fit TRBD1. The CDR3 loop spans 14 amino acids. The V and J ends lost 1 base and 4 bases, in that order; junction bases with no gene match: 3. Germline CDR1 and CDR2: SGHVS and FNYEAQ. This CDR3 is CASSLEAGGTEAFF. The CDR3 DNA reads as TGTGCCAGCAGCTTAGAAGCAGGGGGCACTGAAGCTTTCTTT.

This clonotype was observed many times. This chain uses TRBV7-9 with TRBJ2-2; D perhaps matches TRBD1 (6 bases). The CDR3 has 16 amino acids. Deletions cut 6 bases from V and 0 bases from J, with 14 bases between. Looked up from germline, CDR1 is SEHNR and CDR2 is FQNEAQ (reference sequence). CDR3 protein: CASRSQGTPNTGELFF. CDR3 in DNA: TGTGCCAGCAGGAGTCAAGGGACACCGAACACCGGGGAGCTGTTTTTT.

The genes are TRBV5-6 and TRBJ2-1; D not certain. The CDR3 is made up of 14 amino acids. Germline-derived CDR1 and CDR2 are SGHDT and YYEEEE. Trimming shortened V by 1 base and J by 13 bases, and 18 bases separated the two germline ends. Written as DNA, the CDR3 is TGTGCCAGCAGCTTGTACAACCGAGCCCATAATCAGTTCTTC. It encodes CASSLYNRAHNQFF.

This clonotype was counted ten times or more. This sequence joins TRBV5-1 and TRBJ1-2; TRBD1 agrees at 9 bases. The CDR3 loop spans 13 amino acids. The germline gives CDR1 SGHRS, CDR2 YFSETQ. The J segment lost 4 bases and the V segment lost 5 bases, leaving 3 bases of the junction unmatched. The CDR3 bases are TGCGCCAGCAGACCGGACAGGGGCTATGGCTACACCTTC. It encodes CASRPDRGYGYTF.

This clonotype has ten or more counts. The rearrangement uses TRBV5-1 and TRBJ2-7, with unresolved D. This CDR3 region has 16 residues. Germline CDR1 reads SGHRS; CDR2 reads YFSETQ. Trimming left V 0 bases short and J 3 bases short, with 16 bases between. As DNA, the CDR3 is TGCGCCAGCAGCTTGGCCGTCACAACTCCGGGCTACGAGCAGTACTTC. This sequence encodes CASSLAVTTPGYEQYF. The full variable domain, in which reference TRBV5-1 and TRBJ2-7 provide the parts outside the CDR3, is KAGVTQTPRYLIKTRGQQVTLSCSPISGHRSVSWYQQTPGQGLQFLFEYFSETQRNKGNFPGRFSGRQFSNSRSEMNVSTLELGDSALYLCASSLAVTTPGYEQYFGPGTRLTVT.

The chain joins TRBV20-1 to TRBJ2-1; D gene unclear. The CDR3 runs to 12 residues. Germline values: CDR1 DFQATT, CDR2 SNEGSKA (reference sequence). Trimming took 4 bases from V and 4 from J, leaving 8 bases between them. The CDR3 coding sequence is TGCAGTGCTAAAGGACCATACAATGAGCAGTTCTTC. Protein: CSAKGPYNEQFF.

This clonotype was seen only a few times. The V gene is TRBV5-1, the J gene TRBJ2-5, with 7 bases that match TRBD1. Trimming removed 0 bases from V and 2 bases from J; junction bases left unmatched: 4. Per germline, CDR1 SGHRS and CDR2 YFSETQ. The CDR3 extends over 15 amino acids. The CDR3 here is CASSLVGTEQETQYF. The CDR3 nucleotides are TGCGCCAGCAGCTTGGTCGGGACAGAGCAAGAGACCCAGTACTTC.

This clonotype was seen a handful of times. The DNA for the CDR3 is TGTGCCAGCAGCTTAGACAGGGGGCGCGAGCAGCCCCAGCATTTT. Residues: CASSLDRGREQPQHF. The chain has TRBV7-2 and TRBJ1-5, with TRBD1 matching 9 bases. The CDR3 sequence is 15 residues long. With V trimmed by 1 base and J by 7 bases, 5 bases remained unmatched. Germline-derived CDR1 and CDR2 are SGHTA and FQGNSA.